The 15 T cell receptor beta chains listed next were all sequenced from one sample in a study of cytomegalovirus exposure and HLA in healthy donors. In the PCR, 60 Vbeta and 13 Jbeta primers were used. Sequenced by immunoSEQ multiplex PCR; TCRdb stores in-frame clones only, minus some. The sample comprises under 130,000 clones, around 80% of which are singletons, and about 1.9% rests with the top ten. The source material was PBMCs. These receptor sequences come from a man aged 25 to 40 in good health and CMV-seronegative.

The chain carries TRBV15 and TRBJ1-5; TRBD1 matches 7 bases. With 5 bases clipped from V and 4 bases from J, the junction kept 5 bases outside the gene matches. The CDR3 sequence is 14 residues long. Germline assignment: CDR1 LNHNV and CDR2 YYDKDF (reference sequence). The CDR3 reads CATSGDRENQPQHF. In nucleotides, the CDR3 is TGTGCCACCAGCGGGGACAGAGAGAATCAGCCCCAGCATTTT.

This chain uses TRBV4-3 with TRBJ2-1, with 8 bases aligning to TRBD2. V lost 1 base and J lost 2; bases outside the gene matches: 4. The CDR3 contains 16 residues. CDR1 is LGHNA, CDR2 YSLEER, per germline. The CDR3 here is CASSQVAGPAYNEQFF. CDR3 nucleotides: TGCGCCAGCAGCCAAGTAGCGGGACCGGCCTACAATGAGCAGTTCTTC.

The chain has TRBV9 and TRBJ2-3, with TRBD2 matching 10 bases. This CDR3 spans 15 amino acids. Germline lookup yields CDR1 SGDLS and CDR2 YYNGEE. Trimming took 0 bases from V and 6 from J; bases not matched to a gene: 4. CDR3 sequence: CASSVVGSGGDTQYF. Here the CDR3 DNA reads TGTGCCAGCAGCGTAGTGGGTAGCGGGGGGGATACGCAGTATTTT. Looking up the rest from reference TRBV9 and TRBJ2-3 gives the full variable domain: DSGVTQTPKHLITATGQRVTLRCSPRSGDLSVYWYQQSLDQGLQFLIQYYNGEERAKGNILERFSAQQFPDLHSELNLSSLELGDSALYFCASSVVGSGGDTQYFGPGTRLTVL.

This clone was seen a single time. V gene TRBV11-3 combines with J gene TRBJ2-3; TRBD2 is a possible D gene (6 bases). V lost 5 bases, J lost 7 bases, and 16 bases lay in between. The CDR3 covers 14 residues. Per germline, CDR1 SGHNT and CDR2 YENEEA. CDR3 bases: TGTGCCAGCAGCGCTCCCGGGACTGGATATACGCAGTATTTT. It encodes CASSAPGTGYTQYF.

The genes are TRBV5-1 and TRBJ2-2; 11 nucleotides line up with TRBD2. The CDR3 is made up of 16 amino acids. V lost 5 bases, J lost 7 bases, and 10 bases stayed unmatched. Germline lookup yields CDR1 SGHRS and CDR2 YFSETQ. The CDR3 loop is CASRYTGTSGVGELFF. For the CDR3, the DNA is TGCGCCAGCAGGTACACCGGGACTAGCGGAGTCGGGGAGCTGTTTTTT.

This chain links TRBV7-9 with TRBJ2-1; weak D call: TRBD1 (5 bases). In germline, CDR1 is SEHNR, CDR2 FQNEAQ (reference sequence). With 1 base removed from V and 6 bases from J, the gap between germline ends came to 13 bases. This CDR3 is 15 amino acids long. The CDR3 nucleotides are TGTGCCAGCAGCTTAGTCGTAAGGGGAAGCAATGAGCAGTTCTTC. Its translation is CASSLVVRGSNEQFF.

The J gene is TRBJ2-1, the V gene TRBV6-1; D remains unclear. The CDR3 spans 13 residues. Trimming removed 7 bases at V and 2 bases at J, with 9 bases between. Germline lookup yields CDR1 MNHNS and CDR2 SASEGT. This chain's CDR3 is CASTPVPYNEQFF. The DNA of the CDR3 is TGTGCCAGCACTCCTGTTCCCTACAATGAGCAGTTCTTC.

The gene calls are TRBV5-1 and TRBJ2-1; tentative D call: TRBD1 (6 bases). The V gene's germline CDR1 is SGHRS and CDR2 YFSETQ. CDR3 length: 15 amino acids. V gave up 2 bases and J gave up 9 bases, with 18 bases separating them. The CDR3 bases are TGCGCCAGCAGCTTTGTAACCGGGACAACTAGTGAGCAGTTCTTC. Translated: CASSFVTGTTSEQFF.

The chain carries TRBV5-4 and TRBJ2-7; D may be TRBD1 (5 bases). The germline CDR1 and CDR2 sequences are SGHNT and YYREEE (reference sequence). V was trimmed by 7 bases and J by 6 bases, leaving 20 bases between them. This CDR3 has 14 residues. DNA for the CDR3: TGTGCCAGCCAACAGGACCCCGTTCTAGGCGAGCAGTACTTC. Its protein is CASQQDPVLGEQYF. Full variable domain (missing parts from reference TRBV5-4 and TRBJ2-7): ETGVTQSPTHLIKTRGQQVTLRCSSQSGHNTVSWYQQALGQGPQFIFQYYREEENGRGNFPPRFSGLQFPNYSSELNVNALELDDSALYLCASQQDPVLGEQYFGPGTRLTVT.

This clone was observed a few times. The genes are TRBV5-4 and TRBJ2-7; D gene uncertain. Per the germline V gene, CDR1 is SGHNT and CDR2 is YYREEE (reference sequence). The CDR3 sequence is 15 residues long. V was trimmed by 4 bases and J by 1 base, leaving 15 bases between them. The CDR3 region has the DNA TGTGCCAGCAGCCTGAAACGGAGTACTTCCTACGAGCAGTACTTC. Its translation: CASSLKRSTSYEQYF.

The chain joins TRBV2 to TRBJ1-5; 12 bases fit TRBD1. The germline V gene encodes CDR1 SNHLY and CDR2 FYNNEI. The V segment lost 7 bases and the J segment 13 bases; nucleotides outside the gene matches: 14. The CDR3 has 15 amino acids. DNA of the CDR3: TGTGCCAGCACCGCAGGGACAGGGGGCATTAGGGCTCAGCATTTT. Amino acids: CASTAGTGGIRAQHF.

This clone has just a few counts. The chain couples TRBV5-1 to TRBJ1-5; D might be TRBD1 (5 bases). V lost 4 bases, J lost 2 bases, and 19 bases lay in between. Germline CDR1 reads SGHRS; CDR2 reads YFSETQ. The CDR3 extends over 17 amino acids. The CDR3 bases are TGCGCCAGCAGCCCCGGGAGGGGCGGGATTGGCAATCAGCCCCAGCATTTT. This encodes CASSPGRGGIGNQPQHF.

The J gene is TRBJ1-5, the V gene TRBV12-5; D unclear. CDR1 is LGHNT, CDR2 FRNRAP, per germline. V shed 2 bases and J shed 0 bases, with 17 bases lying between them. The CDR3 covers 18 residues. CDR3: CASGLTDGPLYSNQPQHF. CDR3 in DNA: TGTGCTAGTGGTTTGACAGATGGCCCCCTCTATAGCAATCAGCCCCAGCATTTT.

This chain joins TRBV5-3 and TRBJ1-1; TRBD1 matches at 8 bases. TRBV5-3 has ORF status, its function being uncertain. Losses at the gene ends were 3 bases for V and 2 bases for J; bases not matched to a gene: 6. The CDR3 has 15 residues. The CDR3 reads CARSSTGEYNTEAFF. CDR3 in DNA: TGTGCCAGAAGCTCGACAGGGGAATATAACACTGAAGCTTTCTTT.

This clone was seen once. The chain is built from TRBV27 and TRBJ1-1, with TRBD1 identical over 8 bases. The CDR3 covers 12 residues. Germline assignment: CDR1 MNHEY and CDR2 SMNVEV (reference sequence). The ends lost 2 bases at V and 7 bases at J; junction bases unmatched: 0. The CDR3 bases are TGTGCCAGCAGTTTAGGACAGGGTGAAGCTTTCTTT. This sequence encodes CASSLGQGEAFF.